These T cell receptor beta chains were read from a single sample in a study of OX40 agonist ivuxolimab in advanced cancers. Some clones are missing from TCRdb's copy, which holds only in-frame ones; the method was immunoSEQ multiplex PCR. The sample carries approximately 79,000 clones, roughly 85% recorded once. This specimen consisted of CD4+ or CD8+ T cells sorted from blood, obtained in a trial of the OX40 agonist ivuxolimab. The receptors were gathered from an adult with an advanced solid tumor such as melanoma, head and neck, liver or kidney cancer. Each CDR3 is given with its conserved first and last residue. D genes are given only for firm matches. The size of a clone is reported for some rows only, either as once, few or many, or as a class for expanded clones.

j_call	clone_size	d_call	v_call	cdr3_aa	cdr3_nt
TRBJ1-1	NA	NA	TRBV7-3	CASSLTFDGDTEAFF	TGTGCCAGCAGCTTAACGTTTGACGGGGACACTGAAGCTTTCTTT
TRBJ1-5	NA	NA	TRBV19	CASSMSGVSNQPQHF	TGTGCCAGTAGTATGTCGGGGGTGAGCAATCAGCCCCAGCATTTT
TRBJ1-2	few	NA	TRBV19	CASSTQDGNYGYTF	TGTGCCAGTAGTACCCAGGACGGAAACTATGGCTACACCTTC
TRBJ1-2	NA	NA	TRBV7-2	CASSRPGGIDGYTF	TGTGCCAGCAGTCGCCCCGGGGGCATCGACGGCTACACCTTC
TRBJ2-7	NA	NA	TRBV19	CASAFSTGHRREQYF	TGTGCCAGCGCCTTTTCTACGGGACACCGTAGAGAGCAGTACTTC
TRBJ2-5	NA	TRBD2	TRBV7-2	CASSSSGRRETQYF	TGTGCCAGCAGCTCAAGCGGGAGGAGGGAGACCCAGTACTTC
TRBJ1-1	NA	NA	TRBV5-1	CASSHLNTEAFF	TGCGCCAGCAGCCACCTGAACACTGAAGCTTTCTTT
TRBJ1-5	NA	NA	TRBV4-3	CASRETLQEDQPQHF	TGCGCCAGCAGAGAAACTTTACAGGAAGATCAGCCCCAGCATTTT
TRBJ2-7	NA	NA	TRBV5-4	CASSRFDHEQYF	TGTGCCAGCAGCCGCTTTGACCACGAGCAGTACTTC
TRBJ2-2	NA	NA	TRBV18	CASSFTGPGELFF	TGTGCCAGCTCATTTACAGGCCCCGGGGAGCTGTTTTTT
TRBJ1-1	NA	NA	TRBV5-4	CASSFGGRNTEAFF	TGTGCCAGCAGCTTTGGGGGGAGAAACACTGAAGCTTTCTTT
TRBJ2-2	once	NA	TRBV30	CAWGQRTGELFF	TGTGCCTGGGGACAGAGAACCGGGGAGCTGTTTTTT
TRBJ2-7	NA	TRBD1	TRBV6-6	CASSYGQGAYEQYF	TGTGCCAGCAGTTACGGACAGGGGGCTTACGAGCAGTACTTC
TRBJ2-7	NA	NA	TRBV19	CASPQAGRMEYF	TGTGCCAGCCCTCAAGCCGGGAGAATGGAGTACTTC
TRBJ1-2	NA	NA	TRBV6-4	CASSSDLSRGYTF	TGTGCCAGCAGTTCGGACCTGTCGAGGGGCTACACCTTC
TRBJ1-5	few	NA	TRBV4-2	CASSQVPQTNQPQHF	TGTGCCAGCAGCCAAGTCCCGCAGACCAATCAGCCCCAGCATTTT
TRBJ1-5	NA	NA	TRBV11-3	CASSLDRSWGQPQHF	TGTGCCAGCAGCTTAGATAGGTCGTGGGGTCAGCCCCAGCATTTT
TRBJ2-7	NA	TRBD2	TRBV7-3	CASSPLRLAGKWATPYEQYF	TGTGCCAGCAGCCCCCTGAGACTAGCGGGAAAATGGGCTACGCCCTACGAGCAGTACTTC
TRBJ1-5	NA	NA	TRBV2	CASSEESRNQPQHF	TGTGCCAGCAGTGAAGAGTCGCGCAATCAGCCCCAGCATTTT